This TCR beta chain comes out of a study of ipilimumab plus nivolumab after autologous stem cell transplantation. Study summary: Median doses per patient: about 5 ipilimumab, 7 to 9 nivolumab. DLBCL patients had primary refractory or relapsed disease. Findings of the study overall: Per the authors, repertoire, Treg and microbiota data justify further study.

About this clone itself: Antigen specificity is unknown.

Assay used: immunoSEQ multiplex PCR; TCRdb lists only in-frame clones, some missing. In the table there are roughly 86,000 clones, 83% of which are singletons. In germline, CDR1 is SGHDT, CDR2 YYEEEE. J was trimmed by 2 bases and V by 0 bases; bases with no gene match: 2. The CDR3 loop spans 15 amino acids. Checkpoint therapy with ipilimumab 1 mg/kg began 14 to 28 days after transplant. Specimen: PBMCs, collected in a trial of ipilimumab plus nivolumab as post-transplant consolidation. The receptor's source is a male donor with diffuse large B-cell lymphoma. The V gene is TRBV5-6, the J gene TRBJ2-3; 8 positions match TRBD1. This CDR3 reads CASSLGTGPTDTQYF. In DNA form, the CDR3 reads TGTGCCAGCAGCTTGGGGACAGGGCCCACAGATACGCAGTATTTT.